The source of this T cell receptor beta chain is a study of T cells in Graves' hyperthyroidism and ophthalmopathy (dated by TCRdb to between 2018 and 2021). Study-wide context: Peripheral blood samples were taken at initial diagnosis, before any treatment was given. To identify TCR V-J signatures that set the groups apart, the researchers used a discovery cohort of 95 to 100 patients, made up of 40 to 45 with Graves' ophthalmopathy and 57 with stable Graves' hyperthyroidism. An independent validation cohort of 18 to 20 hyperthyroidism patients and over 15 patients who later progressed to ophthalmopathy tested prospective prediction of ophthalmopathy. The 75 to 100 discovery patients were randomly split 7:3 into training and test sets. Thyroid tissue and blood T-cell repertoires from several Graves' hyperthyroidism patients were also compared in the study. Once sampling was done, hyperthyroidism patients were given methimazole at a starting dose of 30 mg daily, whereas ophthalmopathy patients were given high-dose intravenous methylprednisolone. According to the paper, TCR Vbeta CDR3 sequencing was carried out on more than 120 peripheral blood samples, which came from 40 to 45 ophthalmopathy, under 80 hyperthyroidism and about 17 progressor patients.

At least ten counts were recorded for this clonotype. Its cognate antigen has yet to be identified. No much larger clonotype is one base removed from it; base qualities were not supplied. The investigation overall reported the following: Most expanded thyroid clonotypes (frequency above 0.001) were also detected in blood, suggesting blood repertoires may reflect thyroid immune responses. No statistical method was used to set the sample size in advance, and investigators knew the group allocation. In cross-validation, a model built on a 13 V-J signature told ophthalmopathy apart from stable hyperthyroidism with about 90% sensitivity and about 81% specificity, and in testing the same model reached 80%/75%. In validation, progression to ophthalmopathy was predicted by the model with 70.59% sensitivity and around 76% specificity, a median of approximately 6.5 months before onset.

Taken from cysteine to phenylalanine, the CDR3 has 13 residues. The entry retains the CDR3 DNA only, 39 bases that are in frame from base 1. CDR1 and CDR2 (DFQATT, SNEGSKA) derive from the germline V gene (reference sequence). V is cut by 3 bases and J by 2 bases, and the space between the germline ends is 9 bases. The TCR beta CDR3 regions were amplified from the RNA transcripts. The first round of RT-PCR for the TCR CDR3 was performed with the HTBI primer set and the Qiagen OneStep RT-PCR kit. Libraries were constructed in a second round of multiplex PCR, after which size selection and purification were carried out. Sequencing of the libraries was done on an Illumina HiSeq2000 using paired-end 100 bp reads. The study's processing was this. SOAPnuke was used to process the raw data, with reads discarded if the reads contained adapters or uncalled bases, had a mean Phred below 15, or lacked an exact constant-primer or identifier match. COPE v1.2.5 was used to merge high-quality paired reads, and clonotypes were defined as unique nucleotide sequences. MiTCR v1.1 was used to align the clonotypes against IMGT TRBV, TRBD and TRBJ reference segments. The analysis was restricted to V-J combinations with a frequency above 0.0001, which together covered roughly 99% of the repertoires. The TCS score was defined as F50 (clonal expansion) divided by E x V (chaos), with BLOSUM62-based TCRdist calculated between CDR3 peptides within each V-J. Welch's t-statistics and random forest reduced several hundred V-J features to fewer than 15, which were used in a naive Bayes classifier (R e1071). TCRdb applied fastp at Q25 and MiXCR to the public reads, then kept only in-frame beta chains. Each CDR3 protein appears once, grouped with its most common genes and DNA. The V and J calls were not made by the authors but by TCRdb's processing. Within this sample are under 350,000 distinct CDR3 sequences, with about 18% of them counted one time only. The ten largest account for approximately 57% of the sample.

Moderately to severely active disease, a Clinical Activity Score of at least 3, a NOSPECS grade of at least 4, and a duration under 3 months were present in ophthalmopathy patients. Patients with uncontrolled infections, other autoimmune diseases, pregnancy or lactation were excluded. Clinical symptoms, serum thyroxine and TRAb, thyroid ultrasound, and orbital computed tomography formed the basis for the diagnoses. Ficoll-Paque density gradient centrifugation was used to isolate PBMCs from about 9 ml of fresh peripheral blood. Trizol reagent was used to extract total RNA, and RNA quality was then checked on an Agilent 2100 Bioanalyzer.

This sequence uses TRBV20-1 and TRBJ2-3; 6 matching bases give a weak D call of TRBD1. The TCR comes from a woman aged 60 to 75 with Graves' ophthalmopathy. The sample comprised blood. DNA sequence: TGCAGTGCTAGTTACAGGGTCACAGATACGCAGTATTTT. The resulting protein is CSASYRVTDTQYF.